Listed here are 28 T cell receptor beta chains from one sample, sequenced in a study of tumor-infiltrating lymphocytes in localized non-small cell lung cancer. The assay was immunoSEQ multiplex PCR, and TCRdb's table has in-frame clones only and misses some. Of a few thousand clones in the sample, over 60% are singletons; the top ten hold approximately 18%. Material: uninvolved lung tissue not adjacent to the tumor. Source of these receptors: a human donor with non-small cell lung cancer.

The gene calls are TRBV6-1 and TRBJ1-2, with TRBD1 identical over 12 bases. This CDR3 is built from 15 residues. Germline V gene lookup returns CDR1 MNHNS and CDR2 SASEGT. V lost 5 bases to trimming and J lost 6 bases; unmatched junction nucleotides: 7. The chain's CDR3 is CASSSRDRGRDGYTF. The DNA of the CDR3 is TGTGCCAGCAGTTCCCGGGACAGGGGGCGGGATGGCTACACCTTC.

This chain joins TRBV7-9 and TRBJ2-3; D not resolved. With 3 bases removed from V and 0 bases from J, the gap between germline ends came to 7 bases. CDR3 length: 14 residues. CDR1 and CDR2 from the germline V gene are SEHNR and FQNEAQ (reference sequence). The CDR3 nucleotides are TGTGCCAGCAGCTTTACAGCTAGCACAGATACGCAGTATTTT. It is translated as CASSFTASTDTQYF.

Judged by abundance, this clone is medium-sized. This chain joins TRBV14 and TRBJ1-2; the D gene is possibly TRBD1 (5 bases). The CDR3 covers 15 residues. Per germline, CDR1 SGHDN and CDR2 FVKESK. V was pared by 1 base and J by 8 bases, with 17 bases between. The CDR3 here is CASSQGGQGIGGYTF. CDR3 DNA: TGTGCCAGCAGCCAAGGAGGGCAGGGAATCGGAGGCTACACCTTC. The variable domain in full, completed from reference TRBV14 and TRBJ1-2, reads EAGVTQFPSHSVIEKGQTVTLRCDPISGHDNLYWYRRVMGKEIKFLLHFVKESKQDESGMPNNRFLAERTGGTYSTLKVQPAELEDSGVYFCASSQGGQGIGGYTFGSGTRLTVV.

The chain couples TRBV29-1 to TRBJ2-1, with 13 bases aligning to TRBD2. The germline CDR1 and CDR2 sequences are SQVTM and ANQGSEA. The CDR3 is 12 residues long. The CDR3: CSGLAGDNEQFF. The CDR3 region has the DNA TGCAGTGGACTAGCGGGAGACAATGAGCAGTTCTTC.

This clone was counted only a few times. The chain recombines TRBV11-2 with TRBJ1-1; D uncertain. The V end was cut by 4 bases, the J end by 4 bases, with 10 bases between. Germline assignment: CDR1 SGHAT and CDR2 FQNNGV. This CDR3 spans 13 amino acids. CDR3 coding DNA: TGTGCCAGCAGCTCTAAGGGCGTCACTGAAGCTTTCTTT. This sequence encodes CASSSKGVTEAFF.

The CDR3 here is CASISKGILNTEAFF. The CDR3 DNA is TGTGCCAGCATATCTAAAGGGATACTGAACACTGAAGCTTTCTTT. V is TRBV28 and J is TRBJ1-1; no reliable D call. Germline CDR1 MDHEN, CDR2 SYDVKM. V lost 7 bases and J 0 bases, leaving 15 bases between the germline ends. This CDR3 region has 15 residues.

This chain links TRBV5-5 with TRBJ1-6, with 10 bases fitting TRBD1. Unmatched junction bases numbered 6, after V lost 4 bases and J lost 5 bases. The CDR3 totals 16 residues. Germline V gives CDR1 SGHKS, CDR2 YYEKEE (reference sequence). This chain's CDR3 is CASSTGTGANNSPLHF. In DNA form, the CDR3 reads TGTGCCAGCAGCACCGGGACAGGGGCGAATAATTCACCCCTCCACTTT.

The chain combines TRBV29-1 with TRBJ1-4, with TRBD1 matching over 8 bases. The CDR3 loop spans 13 amino acids. The J segment lost 4 bases and the V segment lost 6 bases, leaving 4 bases of the junction unmatched. Germline CDR1 reads SQVTM; CDR2 reads ANQGSEA. For the CDR3, the DNA is TGCAGCGTCGCGGGACAGGTTAATGAAAAACTGTTTTTT. It is translated as CSVAGQVNEKLFF.

V is TRBV19 and J is TRBJ1-1; no clear D gene. The CDR3 runs 13 residues. The germline V and J ends were trimmed by 5 bases and 0 bases, with 7 bases remaining between them. The germline V gene encodes CDR1 LNHDA and CDR2 SQIVND (reference sequence). CDR3 bases: TGTGCCAGTAGTCCCTTGCTGAACACTGAAGCTTTCTTT. Translating gives CASSPLLNTEAFF.

Sample share makes this clone large. The gene calls are TRBV10-3 and TRBJ1-1; tentative D call: TRBD1 (6 bases). Trimming stripped 10 bases from V and 4 bases from J, with 13 bases between. The CDR3 sequence is 12 residues long. Germline V lookup: CDR1 ENHRY, CDR2 SYGVKD. CDR3 amino acids: CATDTGSTEAFF. The DNA of the CDR3 is TGTGCCACCGATACAGGGTCCACTGAAGCTTTCTTT.

The J gene is TRBJ1-1, the V gene TRBV5-1; possibly TRBD1 for D (6 bases). V was cut by 0 bases and J by 6 bases, with 15 bases left in between. This CDR3 is 15 amino acids long. Germline lookup yields CDR1 SGHRS and CDR2 YFSETQ. CDR3 DNA: TGCGCCAGCAGCTTGGTAGGGGGAGAGTCATCTGAAGCTTTCTTT. Its protein is CASSLVGGESSEAFF.

The chain combines TRBV18 with TRBJ1-1; 9 bases agree with TRBD1. The CDR3 contains 17 residues. Germline assignment: CDR1 KGHSH and CDR2 LQKENI. With 6 bases clipped from V and 6 bases from J, the junction kept 17 bases outside the gene matches. CDR3 in amino acids: CASSSIPGQGIKAEAFF. The CDR3 nucleotides read TGTGCCAGCTCTTCGATCCCGGGACAGGGTATCAAAGCTGAAGCTTTCTTT. The full variable domain, rest sourced from reference TRBV18 and TRBJ1-1, is NAGVMQNPRHLVRRRGQEARLRCSPMKGHSHVYWYRQLPEEGLKFMVYLQKENIIDESGMPKERFSAEFPKEGPSILRIQQVVRGDSAAYFCASSSIPGQGIKAEAFFGQGTRLTVV.

The V and J genes are TRBV27 and TRBJ2-2; D unclear. The CDR3 spans 14 residues. Between the trimmed V and J ends, which lost 4 bases and 6 bases, there was a span of 12 bases. Germline V gene data show CDR1 as MNHEY and CDR2 as SMNVEV (reference sequence). DNA for the CDR3: TGTGCCAGCAGTTACTCTCCCGCGTCCGGGGAGCTGTTTTTT. It is translated as CASSYSPASGELFF.

The chain carries TRBV10-1 and TRBJ2-3; unclear D gene. With 0 bases removed from V and 2 bases from J, the gap between germline ends came to 6 bases. Germline V CDR1 and CDR2: WNHNN, SYGVQD (reference sequence). There are 14 residues in the CDR3. The CDR3 DNA reads as TGCGCCAGCAGTGAGTCGTACGTCACAGATACGCAGTATTTT. Protein sequence: CASSESYVTDTQYF.

This chain links TRBV5-1 with TRBJ2-3; 8 nucleotides align to TRBD1. CDR3 length equals 16 residues. Germline V lookup: CDR1 SGHRS, CDR2 YFSETQ. J lost 5 bases, V lost 0 bases, and 8 bases had no gene match. In nucleotides, the CDR3 is TGCGCCAGCAGCTTGGACCGGACAGGGCTCGGAGATACGCAGTATTTT. Its translation: CASSLDRTGLGDTQYF.

This clone has more than one count but fewer than ten. This chain connects TRBV6-5 to TRBJ2-7; D perhaps matches TRBD1 (5 bases). V was clipped by 5 bases and J by 6 bases, with 20 bases between them. Looked up from germline, CDR1 is MNHEY and CDR2 is SVGAGI. The CDR3 runs 15 residues. The CDR3 region is CASSPRITGLFEQYF. The CDR3 nucleotides are TGTGCCAGCAGTCCCCGAATCACAGGTTTGTTCGAGCAGTACTTC.

The sample holds a few counts of this clone. The chain employs TRBV4-3 and TRBJ2-3, with D possibly matching TRBD1 (5 bases). The germline V gene encodes CDR1 LGHNA and CDR2 YSLEER. The CDR3 totals 15 residues. Trimming removed 0 bases at V and 0 bases at J, with 7 bases between. As DNA, the CDR3 is TGCGCCAGCAGCCAAGAAGGGGTCAGCACAGATACGCAGTATTTT. As protein: CASSQEGVSTDTQYF.

For this clone: The sample contains more than one DNA sequence encoding this CDR3. The chain links TRBV7-2 to TRBJ2-7; 7 bases are shared with TRBD2. Trimming removed 4 bases from V and 2 bases from J; junction bases left unmatched: 8. The CDR3 length is 15 residues. Germline CDR1 is SGHTA and CDR2 is FQGNSA. The CDR3 spells CASSSSPGLAYEQYF. CDR3 bases: TGTGCCAGCAGCTCCTCTCCTGGACTAGCCTACGAGCAGTACTTC.

The chain is built from TRBV18 and TRBJ2-2, with 8 nucleotides matching TRBD2. Looked up from germline, CDR1 is KGHSH and CDR2 is LQKENI. V dropped 0 bases and J dropped 6; count of bases not matched to a gene: 6. This CDR3 is built from 16 residues. CDR3 DNA sequence: TGTGCCAGCTCACCACCGGGAGCGGGGGACTCCGGGGAGCTGTTTTTT. This translates into CASSPPGAGDSGELFF.

This clone showed up just a few times. This chain links TRBV14 with TRBJ2-7; 8 bases align to TRBD1. This CDR3 is built from 14 residues. From germline, CDR1 is SGHDN and CDR2 FVKESK. The V and J ends lost 1 base and 3 bases, in that order; junction bases with no gene match: 2. The CDR3 here is CASSQAGGLYEQYF. The CDR3 DNA reads as TGTGCCAGCAGCCAAGCAGGGGGCCTCTACGAGCAGTACTTC.

This clone was picked up a small number of times. The V and J genes are TRBV19 and TRBJ1-5; 8 bases fit TRBD1. The V gene's germline CDR1 is LNHDA and CDR2 SQIVND (reference sequence). The CDR3 has 13 amino acids. Trimming removed 5 bases from V and 6 bases from J; junction bases left unmatched: 3. The CDR3 region is CASSPQGVQPQHF. The CDR3 coding sequence is TGTGCCAGTAGTCCACAGGGGGTTCAGCCCCAGCATTTT. Combining the CDR3 with reference TRBV19 and TRBJ1-5 gives the whole variable domain DGGITQSPKYLFRKEGQNVTLSCEQNLNHDAMYWYRQDPGQGLRLIYYSQIVNDFQKGDIAEGYSVSREKKESFPLTVTSAQKNPTAFYLCASSPQGVQPQHFGDGTRLSIL.

The chain couples TRBV19 to TRBJ2-1, with D perhaps being TRBD1 or TRBD2 (6 bases each). CDR3 length: 14 residues. Deletions cut 2 bases from V and 6 bases from J, with 11 bases between. Per the germline V gene, CDR1 is LNHDA and CDR2 is SQIVND (reference sequence). Here the CDR3 DNA reads TGTGCCAGTAGTATAAGGGGGGTGGGCAATGAGCAGTTCTTC. Translating gives CASSIRGVGNEQFF.

The genes are TRBV5-4 and TRBJ1-1; D might be TRBD1 (5 bases). Germline V lookup: CDR1 SGHNT, CDR2 YYREEE (reference sequence). The CDR3 contains 14 residues. Between the trimmed V and J ends, which lost 3 bases and 4 bases, there was a span of 13 bases. CDR3: CASSSGPSGTEAFF. The CDR3 DNA sequence: TGTGCCAGCAGCTCGGGACCGTCCGGCACTGAAGCTTTCTTT.

The J gene is TRBJ2-7, the V gene TRBV5-6, with D tentatively TRBD1 (6 bases). Per germline, CDR1 SGHDT and CDR2 YYEEEE. Trimming shortened V by 5 bases and J by 5 bases, and 14 bases separated the two germline ends. The CDR3 length is 13 residues. The CDR3 sequence: CASSRATGNEQYF. The CDR3 DNA follows: TGTGCCAGCAGTCGGGCCACAGGGAACGAGCAGTACTTC.

There are a few counts of this clone. The chain combines TRBV5-4 with TRBJ2-3, with D possibly TRBD2 on 5 matching bases. The CDR3 has 17 amino acids. V lost 1 base to trimming and J lost 2 bases, with 17 bases between them. Germline CDR1 reads SGHNT; CDR2 reads YYREEE (reference sequence). CDR3 residues: CASSLRASRPTTDTQYF. For the CDR3, the DNA is TGTGCCAGCAGCTTGCGCGCTAGCCGACCCACCACAGATACGCAGTATTTT.

This chain connects TRBV18 to TRBJ2-1, with D possibly called TRBD1 or TRBD2 (5 bases each). Trimming cost V 6 bases and J 6 bases, with 15 bases left between them. Germline CDR1 KGHSH, CDR2 LQKENI. The CDR3 consists of 14 residues. The DNA of the CDR3 is TGTGCCAGCTCCCCTTCAGGGACGGCCAATGAGCAGTTCTTC. It encodes CASSPSGTANEQFF.

Sample share makes this clone large. As DNA, the CDR3 is TGTGCCAGCAGTTTCGCGAACGAGCAGTACTTC. Its protein is CASSFANEQYF. V is TRBV27 and J is TRBJ2-7; D is ambiguous. The V and J ends lost 3 bases and 5 bases respectively, with 5 bases between them. This CDR3 has 11 amino acids. Germline V gives CDR1 MNHEY, CDR2 SMNVEV (reference sequence).

The V and J genes are TRBV28 and TRBJ2-1, with TRBD2 matching 8 bases. This CDR3 contains 13 residues. With V trimmed by 8 bases and J by 7 bases, 7 bases remained unmatched. From germline, CDR1 is MDHEN and CDR2 SYDVKM. The CDR3 sequence is CASLLSGSNEQFF. Written as DNA, the CDR3 is TGTGCCAGCCTCCTAAGCGGGAGTAATGAGCAGTTCTTC.